Listed here are 27 T cell receptor beta chains from one sample, sequenced in a study of blood T cell repertoires in COVID-19. The data were produced by immunoSEQ multiplex PCR, yet TCRdb's version contains in-frame clones alone and is incomplete. The table records some 90,000 clones, 72% of them present only once. The sequenced sample was peripheral blood. The receptor source for this set is a woman aged 60 to 75 in a cohort sampled during active or convalescent COVID-19.

The J gene is TRBJ2-5, the V gene TRBV18, with 8 bases lining up with TRBD2. V was clipped by 3 bases and J by 4 bases; unmatched bases: 4. Germline CDR1 reads KGHSH; CDR2 reads LQKENI. The CDR3 is made up of 14 amino acids. CDR3 bases: TGTGCCAGCTCACCGGGACTAGGCGGAGAGACCCAGTACTTC. It specifies CASSPGLGGETQYF.

This clone was seen only a few times. This chain uses TRBV28 with TRBJ2-3; TRBD1 might be the D (5 bases). CDR3 length: 14 residues. The germline V gene encodes CDR1 MDHEN and CDR2 SYDVKM. Trimming stripped 2 bases from V and 2 bases from J, with 8 bases between. In DNA form, the CDR3 reads TGTGCCAGCAGTTTAGGGGCCGCCACAGATACGCAGTATTTT. It translates to CASSLGAATDTQYF.

This clone was picked up many times. This chain links TRBV7-9 with TRBJ1-5, with D hard to call. Looked up from germline, CDR1 is SEHNR and CDR2 is FQNEAQ (reference sequence). Trimming pared 5 bases from V and 0 bases from J, leaving 11 bases between. This CDR3 region has 15 residues. In DNA, the CDR3 is TGTGCCAGCAGCCTAGACGGGGATAGCAATCAGCCCCAGCATTTT. Translation: CASSLDGDSNQPQHF. Drawing the rest from reference TRBV7-9 and TRBJ1-5, the complete variable domain is DTGVSQNPRHKITKRGQNVTFRCDPISEHNRLYWYRQTLGQGPEFLTYFQNEAQLEKSRLLSDRFSAERPKGSFSTLEIQRTEQGDSAMYLCASSLDGDSNQPQHFGDGTRLSIL.

The V call is TRBV19, the J call TRBJ1-1; D might be TRBD1 (5 bases). CDR3 size: 14 residues. Germline CDR1 reads LNHDA; CDR2 reads SQIVND (reference sequence). Trimming took 2 bases from V and 7 from J, leaving 14 bases between them. CDR3 coding DNA: TGTGCCAGTAGTATAACCAGCAGGGTAGGTGAAGCTTTCTTT. Its protein product is CASSITSRVGEAFF.

This sequence joins TRBV10-1 and TRBJ2-7, with D perhaps matching TRBD1 (7 bases). Trimming shortened V by 2 bases and J by 5 bases, and 19 bases separated the two germline ends. This CDR3 spans 16 amino acids. Looked up from germline, CDR1 is WNHNN and CDR2 is SYGVQD (reference sequence). The CDR3 DNA sequence: TGCGCCAGCAGTGAGAGAAGGGCAGGGGGGCTCCACGAGCAGTACTTC. Translating gives CASSERRAGGLHEQYF.

This clone was observed once. The rearrangement links TRBV11-2 to TRBJ2-7, with D tentatively TRBD2 (5 bases). The V gene's germline CDR1 is SGHAT and CDR2 FQNNGV. Trimming took off 0 bases at V and 6 bases at J, with 15 bases between the two ends. This CDR3 contains 15 residues. CDR3 DNA: TGTGCCAGCAGCTTAGATCTCTTTGGAGGAGTCGAGCAGTACTTC. Amino acid sequence: CASSLDLFGGVEQYF.

This chain uses TRBV3-1 (or the pseudogene TRBV3-2) with TRBJ2-5, with D maybe TRBD2 (5 bases). This CDR3 is built from 15 residues. Per germline, CDR1 LGHDT and CDR2 YNNKEL (reference sequence). The ends were cut back, 2 bases at V and 5 bases at J, with 15 bases in the middle. The CDR3 reads CASSQPTPTRETQYF. The DNA of the CDR3 is TGTGCCAGCAGCCAACCAACTCCTACTAGGGAGACCCAGTACTTC.

The chain is built from TRBV11-3 and TRBJ2-3, with 8 positions matching TRBD2. The CDR3 covers 17 residues. Germline V gene sequence: CDR1 SGHNT, CDR2 YENEEA. V shed 4 bases and J 2 bases; nucleotides not matched to a gene: 11. The CDR3: CASSSGVGSGATDTQYF. CDR3 nucleotides: TGTGCCAGCAGCTCGGGAGTGGGTAGCGGGGCCACAGATACGCAGTATTTT.

The chain joins TRBV27 to TRBJ1-2; 8 nucleotides line up with TRBD1. The trim removed 5 bases at V and 8 bases at J, leaving 7 bases unmatched. The CDR3 runs to 13 residues. Looked up from germline, CDR1 is MNHEY and CDR2 is SMNVEV (reference sequence). The CDR3 DNA is TGTGCCAGCAGTCTCCTTCGACAGGGGGGCTACACCTTC. This codes for CASSLLRQGGYTF.

This rearrangement joins TRBV5-4 to TRBJ2-7, with 8 positions matching TRBD1. The CDR3 sequence is 17 residues long. V shed 0 bases, J shed 2 bases, and the junction held 10 bases outside the gene matches. The germline V gene has CDR1 SGHNT and CDR2 YYREEE (reference sequence). The CDR3 nucleotides are TGTGCCAGCAGCTTGGAGTCAGGGACAGGAGATCCCTACGAGCAGTACTTC. As protein: CASSLESGTGDPYEQYF.

The V gene is TRBV7-3, the J gene TRBJ2-5, with TRBD1 matching over 7 bases. The CDR3 is made up of 15 amino acids. Losses at the gene ends were 4 bases for V and 2 bases for J; bases not matched to a gene: 7. From germline, CDR1 is SGHTA and CDR2 FQGTGA. CDR3 region: CASSSKTGLQETQYF. CDR3 nucleotide sequence: TGTGCCAGCAGCTCTAAGACAGGGCTACAAGAGACCCAGTACTTC.

The chain combines TRBV2 with TRBJ2-1; possible D gene TRBD2, 7 bases. The CDR3 consists of 14 residues. V lost 7 bases and J 7 bases, leaving 17 bases between the germline ends. From germline, CDR1 is SNHLY and CDR2 FYNNEI. The CDR3 bases are TGTGCCAGCACGATAGGGGGGGCCGGGAATGAGCAGTTCTTC. It codes for CASTIGGAGNEQFF.

This clone was seen a few times. V gene TRBV2 combines with J gene TRBJ1-5, with D unclear. The germline CDR1 and CDR2 sequences are SNHLY and FYNNEI. The V end lost 7 bases, the J end lost 4 bases, and 11 bases lay between the germline ends. The CDR3 is 13 residues long. The CDR3 nucleotides read TGTGCCAGCAACCTGCGAGAGAATCAGCCCCAGCATTTT. This translates into CASNLRENQPQHF.

This clone was found a few times. Distinct nucleotide sequences in the sample also encode this CDR3. The CDR3 loop is CASSLGQGGQPQHF. The DNA for the CDR3 is TGCGCCAGCAGCTTGGGGCAGGGAGGGCAGCCCCAGCATTTT. This chain links TRBV5-1 with TRBJ1-5; TRBD1 is a possible D gene (5 bases). There are 14 residues in the CDR3. Trimming removed 0 bases at V and 7 bases at J, with 11 bases between. Per germline, CDR1 SGHRS and CDR2 YFSETQ. Combining the CDR3 with reference TRBV5-1 and TRBJ1-5 gives the whole variable domain KAGVTQTPRYLIKTRGQQVTLSCSPISGHRSVSWYQQTPGQGLQFLFEYFSETQRNKGNFPGRFSGRQFSNSRSEMNVSTLELGDSALYLCASSLGQGGQPQHFGDGTRLSIL.

This chain joins TRBV6-6 and TRBJ2-7; 7 bases map to TRBD1. The CDR3 covers 16 residues. From germline, CDR1 is MNHNY and CDR2 SVGAGI (reference sequence). With V trimmed by 2 bases and J by 2 bases, 9 bases remained unmatched. DNA for the CDR3: TGTGCCAGCAGTTACGGGACAGACACAGCAGCCTACGAGCAGTACTTC. Protein: CASSYGTDTAAYEQYF.

The chain combines TRBV4-1 with TRBJ1-5, with D unclear. CDR3 length: 14 residues. V was trimmed by 0 bases and J by 4 bases, leaving 7 bases between them. Germline V lookup: CDR1 MGHRA, CDR2 YSYEKL. CDR3 sequence (DNA): TGCGCCAGCAGCCAAGAGCGCGGGAATCAGCCCCAGCATTTT. The encoded protein is CASSQERGNQPQHF.

The V call is TRBV19, the J call TRBJ2-3; a possible D gene is TRBD1 (6 bases). V was cut by 2 bases and J by 2 bases, with 8 bases left in between. The CDR3 contains 14 residues. Germline V gene lookup returns CDR1 LNHDA and CDR2 SQIVND (reference sequence). The CDR3 sequence: CASSIRDNTDTQYF. The CDR3 coding sequence is TGTGCCAGTAGTATAAGGGACAACACAGATACGCAGTATTTT.

J is TRBJ1-4 and V is TRBV5-1, with D perhaps TRBD1 (5 bases). The CDR3 has 14 residues. V lost 0 bases to trimming and J lost 6 bases, with 9 bases between them. The germline V gene has CDR1 SGHRS and CDR2 YFSETQ. CDR3 sequence (DNA): TGCGCCAGCAGCTTGGCGCCGACAGATGAAAAACTGTTTTTT. It is translated as CASSLAPTDEKLFF.

The V gene is TRBV29-1, the J gene TRBJ2-1, with TRBD2 matching over 7 bases. Germline V gene lookup returns CDR1 SQVTM and CDR2 ANQGSEA. The junction had 3 bases not matched to a gene; V was cut back by 3 bases and J by 4 bases. The CDR3 covers 13 residues. The DNA of the CDR3 is TGCAGCGTTGACTGGCGGGGGTACAATGAGCAGTTCTTC. It specifies CSVDWRGYNEQFF.

This clone was counted a few times. The chain has TRBV2 and TRBJ2-2, with 7 bases lining up with TRBD1. The junction had 2 bases not matched to a gene; V was cut back by 4 bases and J by 6 bases. Germline V gene sequence: CDR1 SNHLY, CDR2 FYNNEI. The CDR3 runs to 13 residues. CDR3 protein: CASSATGPGELFF. In DNA, the CDR3 is TGTGCCAGCAGTGCGACAGGGCCCGGGGAGCTGTTTTTT.

This chain links TRBV10-3 with TRBJ1-1; D uncertain. This CDR3 has 13 residues. V lost 3 bases to trimming and J lost 2 bases, with 7 bases between them. Germline CDR1 and CDR2: ENHRY and SYGVKD. The CDR3 nucleotides are TGTGCCATCAGTGAAAGCCGAAACACTGAAGCTTTCTTT. It translates to CAISESRNTEAFF.

This chain joins TRBV5-1 and TRBJ2-1; D perhaps matches TRBD2 (7 bases). Trimming removed 2 bases from V and 8 bases from J, with 14 bases in between. The V gene's germline CDR1 is SGHRS and CDR2 YFSETQ. The CDR3 has 14 amino acids. The chain's CDR3 is CASSLSGGHHEQFF. The CDR3, as DNA: TGCGCCAGCAGCTTATCCGGGGGGCACCATGAGCAGTTCTTC.

V and J are TRBV28 and TRBJ1-2; D not resolved. This CDR3 has 11 residues. Between the trimmed V and J ends, which lost 6 bases and 2 bases, there was a span of 4 bases. The V gene's germline CDR1 is MDHEN and CDR2 SYDVKM. The CDR3: CASRRNYGYTF. CDR3 nucleotides: TGTGCCAGCAGGAGGAACTATGGCTACACCTTC.

This sequence joins TRBV5-1 and TRBJ2-3; 9 bases agree with TRBD2. Losses at the gene ends were 5 bases for V and 0 bases for J; bases not matched to a gene: 10. The V gene's germline CDR1 is SGHRS and CDR2 YFSETQ. CDR3 length equals 17 residues. In nucleotides, the CDR3 is TGCGCCAGCAGGGTATCAAGCGGGGGGACTAGCACAGATACGCAGTATTTT. Its protein product is CASRVSSGGTSTDTQYF.

The chain carries TRBV15 and TRBJ2-1; 13 bases are shared with TRBD2. Germline CDR1 is LNHNV and CDR2 is YYDKDF (reference sequence). The CDR3 covers 18 residues. V trimming: 5 bases; J trimming: 2 bases; junction bases outside the gene matches: 9. The CDR3 is CATSPSPTSGGTYNEQFF. The DNA of the CDR3 is TGTGCCACCAGCCCCTCACCGACTAGCGGGGGGACCTACAATGAGCAGTTCTTC.

The chain uses TRBV3-1 (or the pseudogene TRBV3-2) and TRBJ2-7; weak D call: TRBD2 (6 bases). V lost 4 bases and J lost 1, with 8 bases in between. The length of the CDR3 is 13 residues. Germline V gene data show CDR1 as LGHDT and CDR2 as YNNKEL (reference sequence). CDR3 region: CASSPGGSYEQYF. The CDR3 bases are TGTGCCAGCAGCCCCGGGGGTTCCTACGAGCAGTACTTC.

The chain joins TRBV7-3 to TRBJ2-1; 8 bases are shared with TRBD2. Looked up from germline, CDR1 is SGHTA and CDR2 is FQGTGA. This CDR3 has 16 residues. J was trimmed by 2 bases and V by 5 bases; bases with no gene match: 8. As DNA, the CDR3 is TGTGCCAGCAGCCCCGGAGGGCGGGGGGCCTACAATGAGCAGTTCTTC. Translation: CASSPGGRGAYNEQFF.